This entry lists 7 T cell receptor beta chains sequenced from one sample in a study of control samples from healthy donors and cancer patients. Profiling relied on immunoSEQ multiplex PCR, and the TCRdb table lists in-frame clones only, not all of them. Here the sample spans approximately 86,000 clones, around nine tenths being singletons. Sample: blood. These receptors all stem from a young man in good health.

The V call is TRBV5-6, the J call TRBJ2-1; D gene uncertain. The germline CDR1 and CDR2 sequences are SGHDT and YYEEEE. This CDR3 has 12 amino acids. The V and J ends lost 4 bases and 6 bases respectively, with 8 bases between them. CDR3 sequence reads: CASSLPGNEQFF. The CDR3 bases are TGTGCCAGCAGCCTCCCTGGCAATGAGCAGTTCTTC.

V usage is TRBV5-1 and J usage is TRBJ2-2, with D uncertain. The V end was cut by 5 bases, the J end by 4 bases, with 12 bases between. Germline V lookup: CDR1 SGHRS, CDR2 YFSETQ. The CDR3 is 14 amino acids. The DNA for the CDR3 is TGCGCCAGCAGTCAAAGGGTAGGCACCGGGGAGCTGTTTTTT. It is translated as CASSQRVGTGELFF.

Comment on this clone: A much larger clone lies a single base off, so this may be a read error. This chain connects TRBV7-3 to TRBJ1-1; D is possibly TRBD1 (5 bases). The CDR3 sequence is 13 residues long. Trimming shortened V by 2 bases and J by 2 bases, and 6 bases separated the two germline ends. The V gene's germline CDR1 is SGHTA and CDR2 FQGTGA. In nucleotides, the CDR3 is TGTGCCAGCAGCTTAGGGGCTAACACTGAAGCTTTCTTT. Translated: CASSLGANTEAFF.

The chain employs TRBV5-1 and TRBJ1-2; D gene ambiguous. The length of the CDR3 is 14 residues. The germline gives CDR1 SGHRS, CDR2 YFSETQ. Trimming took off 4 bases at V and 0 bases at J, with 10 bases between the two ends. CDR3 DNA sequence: TGCGCCAGCAGCCAAGGAGAAACTAACTATGGCTACACCTTC. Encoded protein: CASSQGETNYGYTF.

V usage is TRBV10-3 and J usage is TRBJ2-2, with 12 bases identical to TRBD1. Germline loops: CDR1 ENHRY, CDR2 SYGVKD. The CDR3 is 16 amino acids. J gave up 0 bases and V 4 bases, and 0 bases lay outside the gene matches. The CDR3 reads CAISGDRGPNTGELFF. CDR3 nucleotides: TGTGCCATCAGTGGGGACAGGGGGCCGAACACCGGGGAGCTGTTTTTT.

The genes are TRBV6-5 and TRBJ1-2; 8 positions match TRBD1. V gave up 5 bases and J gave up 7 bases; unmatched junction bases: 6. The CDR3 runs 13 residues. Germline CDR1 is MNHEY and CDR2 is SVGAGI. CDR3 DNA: TGTGCCAGCAGTCTGGACAGGGTCGCTGGCTACACCTTC. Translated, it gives CASSLDRVAGYTF.

Here the CDR3 DNA reads TGCGCCAGCAGCGACAACCCGGGACAGTCCTACGAGCAGTACTTC. Residues: CASSDNPGQSYEQYF. The chain combines TRBV5-1 with TRBJ2-7; TRBD1 matches at 7 bases. This CDR3 contains 15 residues. From germline, CDR1 is SGHRS and CDR2 YFSETQ. Losses at the gene ends were 4 bases for V and 1 base for J; bases not matched to a gene: 8.